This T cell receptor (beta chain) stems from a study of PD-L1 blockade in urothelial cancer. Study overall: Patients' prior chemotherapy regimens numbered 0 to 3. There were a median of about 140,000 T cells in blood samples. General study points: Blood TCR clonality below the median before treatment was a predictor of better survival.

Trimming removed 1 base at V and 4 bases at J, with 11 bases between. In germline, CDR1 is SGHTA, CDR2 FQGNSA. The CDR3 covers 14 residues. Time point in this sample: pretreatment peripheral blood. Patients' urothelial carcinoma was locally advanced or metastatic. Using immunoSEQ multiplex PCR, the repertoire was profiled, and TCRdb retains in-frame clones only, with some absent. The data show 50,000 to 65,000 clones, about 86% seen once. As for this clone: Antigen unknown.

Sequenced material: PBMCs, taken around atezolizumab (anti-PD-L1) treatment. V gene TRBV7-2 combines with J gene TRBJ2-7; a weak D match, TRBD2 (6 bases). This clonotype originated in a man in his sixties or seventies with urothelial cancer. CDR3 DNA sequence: TGTGCCAGCAGCTTAGAGGCGGGATATTACGAGCAGTACTTC. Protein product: CASSLEAGYYEQYF.